One T cell receptor (beta chain) is described in this entry. These data originate in a study of blood T cell repertoires in COVID-19. Turning to the study itself: Samples representing acute and convalescent COVID-19 were sourced from the United States, Italy and Spain. T cells, B-cell-depleted T cells, or PBMCs supplied cDNA or gDNA.

Per germline, CDR1 LGHDT and CDR2 YNNKEL (reference sequence). Trimming removed 1 base at V and 3 bases at J, with 9 bases between. This CDR3 contains 14 residues. Data came from immunoSEQ multiplex PCR; TCRdb stores just in-frame clones and leaves some out. The sample contains about 220,000 clones, 83% of which appear only once. The receptor was isolated from a woman aged 35 to 49 with active or convalescent COVID-19. V usage is TRBV3-1 (or the pseudogene TRBV3-2) and J usage is TRBJ1-1; D unresolved. The sequenced sample was peripheral blood. The CDR3 loop reads CASSQGWSDTEAFF. DNA for the CDR3: TGTGCCAGCAGCCAAGGGTGGTCAGACACTGAAGCTTTCTTT.